The source of this T cell receptor beta chain is a study of PD-1 blockade in classical Hodgkin lymphoma. Profiled with immunoSEQ multiplex PCR; TCRdb holds only in-frame clones, not every one. The sample lists about 97,000 clones, around four fifths occurring once. Relapses following autologous stem cell transplantation were seen in all patients, with brentuximab vedotin exposure varying. Responses achieved at best were complete response, partial response or progressive disease. The CDR3 runs to 14 residues. Between the trimmed V and J ends, which lost 3 bases and 10 bases, there was a span of 16 bases. From germline, CDR1 is SEHNR and CDR2 FQNEAQ (reference sequence).

The material sequenced was peripheral blood mononuclear cells (PBMCs), taken at baseline. The clonotype was recovered from a human donor with classical Hodgkin lymphoma. V and J are TRBV7-9 and TRBJ2-1; possibly TRBD2 for D (5 bases). CDR3 sequence: CASSLRSSSGEQFF. CDR3 bases: TGTGCCAGCAGCTTGCGGAGCTCTTCGGGAGAGCAGTTCTTC.